Reported below is one T cell receptor beta chain. This sample was included in a study of T cell changes during pregnancy in multiple sclerosis. Trimming pared 4 bases from V and 2 bases from J, leaving 16 bases between. This CDR3 comprises 15 residues. Germline V lookup: CDR1 SGDLS, CDR2 YYNGEE. Assay used: immunoSEQ multiplex PCR; TCRdb lists only in-frame clones, some missing. The sample has 65,000 to 95,000 clones, roughly 91% seen once. The sample consisted of peripheral blood, taken after pregnancy. This sequence was found in a female donor in good health, enrolled as a control in a pregnancy study. The gene calls are TRBV9 and TRBJ2-7; tentative D call: TRBD1 (5 bases). The CDR3 spells CASSRTTVPPYEQYF. CDR3 sequence (DNA): TGTGCCAGCAGCCGCACGACAGTCCCCCCCTACGAGCAGTACTTC.